The 8 T cell receptor beta chains presented below share a single source sample, sequenced in a study of cytomegalovirus exposure and HLA in healthy donors. PCR used 60 Vbeta primers and 13 Jbeta primers. Sequenced by immunoSEQ multiplex PCR; TCRdb stores in-frame clones only, minus some. Of more than 150,000 clones in the sample, around 81% were seen once. The sequencing input was PBMCs. All receptors come from a man aged 35-49 years in good health and CMV-seronegative.

This chain uses TRBV7-9 with TRBJ2-1; 10 bases line up with TRBD2. The CDR3 extends over 17 amino acids. The V gene end was trimmed by 4 bases and the J gene end by 0 bases; junction bases not matched to a gene: 6. Germline CDR1 SEHNR, CDR2 FQNEAQ (reference sequence). CDR3 protein: CASSYGPSGSSYNEQFF. The DNA of the CDR3 is TGTGCCAGCAGCTACGGGCCTAGCGGGAGCTCCTACAATGAGCAGTTCTTC.

The chain combines TRBV7-9 with TRBJ2-2; the D gene is possibly TRBD1 (6 bases). CDR1 and CDR2 (germline): SEHNR, FQNEAQ (reference sequence). The V end lost 2 bases, the J end lost 6 bases, and 10 bases lay between the germline ends. This CDR3 is built from 14 residues. CDR3 amino acids: CASSLIQGPGELFF. CDR3 bases: TGTGCCAGCAGCTTAATACAGGGTCCCGGGGAGCTGTTTTTT. The variable domain in full, with the rest retrieved from reference TRBV7-9 and TRBJ2-2, is DTGVSQNPRHKITKRGQNVTFRCDPISEHNRLYWYRQTLGQGPEFLTYFQNEAQLEKSRLLSDRFSAERPKGSFSTLEIQRTEQGDSAMYLCASSLIQGPGELFFGEGSRLTVL.

This clone was picked up one time. The chain has TRBV21-1 and TRBJ1-2; the table gives TRBD1 as D, unverified against the DNA. TRBV21-1 is a documented pseudogene. CDR3 length: 12 amino acids. CDR3 bases: TGTGCCAGCAGGACAGTCAACTATGGCTACACCTTC. Encoded protein: CASRTVNYGYTF.

The CDR3 protein is CASSLLRGRYTGELFF. Here the CDR3 DNA reads TGTGCCAGCAGCTTATTGAGGGGGCGATATACCGGGGAGCTGTTTTTT. V usage is TRBV11-2 and J usage is TRBJ2-2; 7 nucleotides agree with TRBD1. The CDR3 has 16 residues. Trimming cost V 2 bases and J 5 bases; bases outside gene matches: 8. CDR1 is SGHAT, CDR2 FQNNGV, per germline.

The V call is TRBV5-1, the J call TRBJ1-5; TRBD1 aligns across 8 bases. CDR3 length: 14 amino acids. J gave up 7 bases and V 7 bases, and 10 bases lay outside the gene matches. Germline V gene data show CDR1 as SGHRS and CDR2 as YFSETQ. The CDR3: CASGPRQGSQPQHF. DNA of the CDR3: TGCGCCAGCGGCCCTAGACAGGGGAGCCAGCCCCAGCATTTT.

This chain connects TRBV4-1 to TRBJ2-2, with D perhaps TRBD1 (6 bases). Germline CDR1 and CDR2: MGHRA and YSYEKL. The CDR3 has 15 amino acids. The V end lost 4 bases, the J end lost 5 bases, and 14 bases lay between the germline ends. The CDR3 bases are TGCGCCAGCAGCCTTCTAGGGGGAGCTACCGGGGAGCTGTTTTTT. Protein sequence: CASSLLGGATGELFF.

The genes are TRBV4-1 and TRBJ2-1; the D gene is possibly TRBD1 (6 bases). V was clipped by 1 base and J by 4 bases, with 14 bases between them. Germline loops: CDR1 MGHRA, CDR2 YSYEKL. This CDR3 comprises 16 residues. CDR3: CASSQGLQGKYNEQFF. The CDR3 DNA follows: TGCGCCAGCAGCCAAGGACTACAGGGAAAATACAATGAGCAGTTCTTC.

The sample holds a few counts of this clone. V usage is TRBV28 and J usage is TRBJ1-6, with D unclear. Between the trimmed V and J ends, which lost 5 bases and 4 bases, there was a span of 15 bases. Germline loops: CDR1 MDHEN, CDR2 SYDVKM. This CDR3 has 16 residues. CDR3 sequence (DNA): TGTGCCAGCAGTCCCGTGGGCCGCAGGTATAATTCACCCCTCCACTTT. It is translated as CASSPVGRRYNSPLHF.